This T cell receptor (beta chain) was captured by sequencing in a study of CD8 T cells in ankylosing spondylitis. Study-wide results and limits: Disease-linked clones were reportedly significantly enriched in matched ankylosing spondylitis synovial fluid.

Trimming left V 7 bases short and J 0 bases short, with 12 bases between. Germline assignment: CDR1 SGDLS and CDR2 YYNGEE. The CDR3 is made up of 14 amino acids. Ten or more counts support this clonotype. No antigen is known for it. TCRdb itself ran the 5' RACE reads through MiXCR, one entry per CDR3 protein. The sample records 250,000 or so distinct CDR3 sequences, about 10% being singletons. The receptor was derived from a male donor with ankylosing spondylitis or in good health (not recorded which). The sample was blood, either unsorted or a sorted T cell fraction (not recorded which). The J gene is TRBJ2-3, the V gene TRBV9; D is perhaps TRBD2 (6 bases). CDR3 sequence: CASGSGLSTDTQYF. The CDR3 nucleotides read TGTGCCAGCGGTAGCGGACTAAGCACAGATACGCAGTATTTT.